This TCR beta chain emerged from a study of chemoradiotherapy in HPV16-positive cancers. Study context: A couple of HPV16-positive patients' cells yielded candidate HPV-specific clones and common motifs.

This clone was seen just once. As yet, its antigen is unknown. Points from the study as a whole: During treatment, candidate HPV-specific clones and E7-related motifs expanded in tumor. HPV-responsive T-cell expansion during chemoradiotherapy was linked to improved recurrence-free survival in HPV16-positive patients. The functional HPV-specific definition rests on just a couple of HPV16-positive patients.

Germline V gives CDR1 SEHNR, CDR2 FQNEAQ (reference sequence). Trimming stripped 1 base from V and 5 bases from J, with 5 bases between. The CDR3 runs 12 residues. Measured with immunoSEQ multiplex PCR; TCRdb has only the in-frame clones, and not every one. This sample yields 30,000 to 35,000 clones, of which more than 85% are seen a single time; around 2.3% belongs to the top ten. The TCR sequence derives from a human donor with HPV-associated anogenital cancer. The sequencing used blood, collected from a patient who underwent chemoradiotherapy. This rearrangement joins TRBV7-9 to TRBJ1-2; D unclear. Here the CDR3 DNA reads TGTGCCAGCAGCTTAGTCGGGTATGGCTACACCTTC. It encodes CASSLVGYGYTF.